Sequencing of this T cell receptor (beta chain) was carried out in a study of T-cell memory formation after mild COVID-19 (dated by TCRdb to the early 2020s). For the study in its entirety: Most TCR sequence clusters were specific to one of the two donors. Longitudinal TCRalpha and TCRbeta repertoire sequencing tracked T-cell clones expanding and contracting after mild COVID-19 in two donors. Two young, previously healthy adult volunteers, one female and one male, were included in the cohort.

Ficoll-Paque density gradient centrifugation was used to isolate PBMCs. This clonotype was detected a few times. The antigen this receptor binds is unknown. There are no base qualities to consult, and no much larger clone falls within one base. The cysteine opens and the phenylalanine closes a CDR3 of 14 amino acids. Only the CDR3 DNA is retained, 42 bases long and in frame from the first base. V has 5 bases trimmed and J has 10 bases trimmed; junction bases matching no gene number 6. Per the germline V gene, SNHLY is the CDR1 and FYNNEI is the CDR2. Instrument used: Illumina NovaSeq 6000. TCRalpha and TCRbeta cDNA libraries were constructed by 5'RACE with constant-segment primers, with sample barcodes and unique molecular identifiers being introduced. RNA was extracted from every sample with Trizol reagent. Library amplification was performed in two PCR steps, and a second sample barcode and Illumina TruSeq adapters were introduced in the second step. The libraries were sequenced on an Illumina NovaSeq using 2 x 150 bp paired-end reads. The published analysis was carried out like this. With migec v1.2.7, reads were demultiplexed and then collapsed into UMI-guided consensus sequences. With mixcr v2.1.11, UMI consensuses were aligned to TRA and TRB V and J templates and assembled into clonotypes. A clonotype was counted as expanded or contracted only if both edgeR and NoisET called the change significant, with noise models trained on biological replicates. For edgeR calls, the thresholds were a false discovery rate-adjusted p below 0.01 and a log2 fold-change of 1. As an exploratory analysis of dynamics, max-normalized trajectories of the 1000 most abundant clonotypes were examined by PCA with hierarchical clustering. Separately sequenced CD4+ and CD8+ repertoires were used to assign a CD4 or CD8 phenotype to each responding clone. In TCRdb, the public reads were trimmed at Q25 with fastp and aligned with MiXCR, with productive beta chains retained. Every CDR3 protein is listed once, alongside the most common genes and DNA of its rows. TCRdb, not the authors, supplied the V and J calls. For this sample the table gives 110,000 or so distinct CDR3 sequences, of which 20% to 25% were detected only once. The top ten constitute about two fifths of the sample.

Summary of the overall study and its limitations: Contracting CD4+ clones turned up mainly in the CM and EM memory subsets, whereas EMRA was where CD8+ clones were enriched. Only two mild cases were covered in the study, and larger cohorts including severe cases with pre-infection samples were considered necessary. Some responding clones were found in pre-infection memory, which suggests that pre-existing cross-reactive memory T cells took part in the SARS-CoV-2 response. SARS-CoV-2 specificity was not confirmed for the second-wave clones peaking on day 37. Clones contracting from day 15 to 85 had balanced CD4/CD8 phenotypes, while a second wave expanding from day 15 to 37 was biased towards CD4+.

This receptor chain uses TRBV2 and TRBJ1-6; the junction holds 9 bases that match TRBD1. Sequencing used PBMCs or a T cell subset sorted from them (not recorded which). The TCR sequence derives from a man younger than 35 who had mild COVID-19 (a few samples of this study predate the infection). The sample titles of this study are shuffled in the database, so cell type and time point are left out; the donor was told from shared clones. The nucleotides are TGTGCCAGCAGTATGACAGGGGGAGGATCACCCCTCCACTTT. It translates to CASSMTGGGSPLHF.